Presented here are 5 T cell receptor beta chains from one specimen sequenced in a study of blood T cell repertoires in COVID-19. Sequencing was performed with immunoSEQ multiplex PCR; in TCRdb, only in-frame clones are kept and a portion is missing. The table shows about 110,000 clones, with 80% to 85% occurring only once. The specimen sequenced was peripheral blood. These TCRs come from a man between 70 and 80 years old with acute or convalescent COVID-19.

This chain joins TRBV6-5 and TRBJ2-5; TRBD2 might be the D (6 bases). CDR3 length equals 13 residues. Trimming removed 4 bases from V and 6 bases from J, with 12 bases in between. Per germline, CDR1 MNHEY and CDR2 SVGAGI. The chain's CDR3 is CASSFPGTQTQYF. The DNA for the CDR3 is TGTGCCAGCAGTTTTCCGGGGACTCAGACCCAGTACTTC.

The chain is built from TRBV19 and TRBJ2-7; 11 nucleotides match TRBD1. This CDR3 is 15 amino acids long. CDR1 is LNHDA, CDR2 SQIVND, per germline (reference sequence). The junction had 7 bases not matched to a gene; V was cut back by 5 bases and J by 4 bases. Written as DNA, the CDR3 is TGTGCCAGTAGTCTCGGACAGGGGGCGAGATACGAGCAGTACTTC. Amino acids: CASSLGQGARYEQYF.

This chain uses TRBV24-1 with TRBJ2-1, with TRBD1 matching 7 bases. Germline values: CDR1 KGHDR, CDR2 SFDVKD. The junction had 4 bases not matched to a gene; V was cut back by 3 bases and J by 6 bases. The CDR3 loop spans 14 amino acids. CDR3 sequence: CATSDRQGRNEQFF. CDR3 nucleotides: TGTGCCACCAGTGATAGACAGGGACGCAATGAGCAGTTCTTC.

Points on this clone: In the same sample, other DNA sequences code for this CDR3. This sequence joins TRBV6-5 and TRBJ1-1, with TRBD1 matching over 8 bases. The CDR3 has 15 amino acids. The germline gives CDR1 MNHEY, CDR2 SVGAGI. Trimming at V came to 2 bases and at J to 5 bases, leaving 7 bases not matched to a gene. This CDR3 is CASSYVRGLGTEAFF. The DNA for the CDR3 is TGTGCCAGCAGTTACGTCAGGGGGCTGGGGACTGAAGCTTTCTTT.

This clone was recorded only once. The V call is TRBV7-9, the J call TRBJ1-6, with D possibly TRBD1 on 6 matching bases. Trimming removed 5 bases from V and 6 bases from J, with 11 bases in between. The CDR3 sequence is 14 residues long. Germline V gene lookup returns CDR1 SEHNR and CDR2 FQNEAQ (reference sequence). CDR3 in amino acids: CASSTTGPNSPLHF. CDR3 in DNA: TGTGCCAGCAGCACTACAGGGCCTAATTCACCCCTCCACTTT.